These 26 T cell receptor beta chains share one sample of origin, sequenced in a study of T cells after posttransplantation cyclophosphamide. TCRdb's copy holds only in-frame clones and misses some; the assay was immunoSEQ multiplex PCR. This repertoire holds several thousand clones, and none appear only once. Treatment was busulfan-fludarabine conditioning, a marrow graft, and cyclophosphamide on days +3 and +4. The sequences come from PBMCs, collected after allogeneic stem cell transplant with posttransplant cyclophosphamide. The source is a female patient aged 50-59 years who received an allogeneic stem cell transplant from an unrelated donor, was CMV-positive, and had acute GVHD only. Some T cells may be graft donor cells.

This clone showed up just a few times. This rearrangement joins TRBV9 to TRBJ1-2; 8 bases are shared with TRBD1. Germline CDR1 and CDR2: SGDLS and YYNGEE. The CDR3 is made up of 14 amino acids. The ends lost 3 bases at V and 2 bases at J; junction bases unmatched: 3. Here the CDR3 reads CASSATGGNYGYTF. CDR3 in DNA: TGTGCCAGCAGCGCTACAGGGGGGAACTATGGCTACACCTTC.

This clone has a count of ten or more. The chain uses TRBV19 and TRBJ2-3; 10 nucleotides match TRBD1. From germline, CDR1 is LNHDA and CDR2 SQIVND (reference sequence). V gave up 11 bases and J gave up 3 bases; unmatched junction bases: 5. The CDR3 totals 13 residues. CDR3 nucleotides: TGTGCCTCTGGGACAGGGGTAACAGATACGCAGTATTTT. Its translation is CASGTGVTDTQYF.

At least ten counts were recorded for this clone. This chain connects TRBV27 to TRBJ2-7; TRBD2 aligns across 8 bases. V lost 3 bases to trimming and J lost 6 bases; unmatched junction nucleotides: 10. Germline CDR1 is MNHEY and CDR2 is SMNVEV (reference sequence). The CDR3 extends over 15 amino acids. The CDR3 loop reads CASSFSGLAFSEQYF. The CDR3 DNA sequence: TGTGCCAGCAGTTTTTCAGGACTAGCTTTCTCCGAGCAGTACTTC.

This clone occurred many times. The V and J genes are TRBV7-3 and TRBJ2-7; TRBD2 agrees at 8 bases. J lost 3 bases, V lost 5 bases, and 6 bases had no gene match. Germline assignment: CDR1 SGHTA and CDR2 FQGTGA. CDR3 length: 14 amino acids. Here the CDR3 reads CASSPTGGGYEQYF. The CDR3 DNA sequence: TGTGCCAGCAGCCCGACGGGAGGGGGCTACGAGCAGTACTTC.

This clone was observed a few times. The chain uses TRBV27 and TRBJ2-7; 9 bases match TRBD2. This CDR3 contains 15 residues. Germline V gene data show CDR1 as MNHEY and CDR2 as SMNVEV (reference sequence). V lost 6 bases and J lost 2; bases outside the gene matches: 8. CDR3 sequence: CASRSIAGETYEQYF. Written as DNA, the CDR3 is TGTGCCAGCAGAAGCATAGCGGGGGAAACCTACGAGCAGTACTTC.

This clone was observed many times. The J gene is TRBJ2-7, the V gene TRBV7-2, with D possibly matching TRBD2 (6 bases). Trimming left V 0 bases short and J 7 bases short, with 13 bases between. The CDR3 is 14 amino acids. Germline assignment: CDR1 SGHTA and CDR2 FQGNSA. The CDR3 DNA reads as TGTGCCAGCAGCTTAGCCTCCGGGGGAGGAGAGCAGTACTTC. It translates to CASSLASGGGEQYF. The full variable domain, completed using reference TRBV7-2 and TRBJ2-7, is GAGVSQSPSNKVTEKGKDVELRCDPISGHTALYWYRQSLGQGLEFLIYFQGNSAPDKSGLPSDRFSAERTGGSVSTLTIQRTQQEDSAVYLCASSLASGGGEQYFGPGTRLTVT.

Only a few counts were recorded for this clone. The chain combines TRBV5-1 with TRBJ2-5, with TRBD2 matching 7 bases. This CDR3 is 15 amino acids long. After removal of 4 bases from V and 3 bases from J, the junction contained 9 bases not matched to a gene. Germline CDR1 reads SGHRS; CDR2 reads YFSETQ. This chain's CDR3 is CASSPNTAGEETQYF. The CDR3 DNA reads TGCGCCAGCAGCCCCAACACCGCGGGGGAAGAGACCCAGTACTTC.

This clone was detected many times. V gene TRBV11-1 combines with J gene TRBJ2-1; 10 positions match TRBD2. Germline loops: CDR1 SGHAT, CDR2 FQDESV (reference sequence). This CDR3 is built from 15 residues. The ends lost 5 bases at V and 4 bases at J; junction bases unmatched: 5. Here the CDR3 DNA reads TGTGCCAGCAGCCCCGGGACTAGCGTTTACAATGAGCAGTTCTTC. This sequence encodes CASSPGTSVYNEQFF.

At least ten counts were recorded for this clone. The DNA of the CDR3 is TGCAGCGTGGATATGCCCCAGGGCACAGATACGCAGTATTTT. Translated: CSVDMPQGTDTQYF. The chain has TRBV29-1 and TRBJ2-3; D is ambiguous. The germline V gene has CDR1 SQVTM and CDR2 ANQGSEA. Trimming removed 6 bases from V and 1 base from J, with 14 bases in between. The CDR3 runs to 14 residues.

This clone showed up many times. This chain joins TRBV4-2 and TRBJ2-7; a weak D match, TRBD1 (5 bases). The CDR3 is 15 residues long. Trimming shortened V by 4 bases and J by 1 base, and 14 bases separated the two germline ends. Germline CDR1 and CDR2: LGHNA and YNFKEQ. The CDR3 reads CASSPIGQPSYEQYF. CDR3 in DNA: TGTGCCAGCAGCCCCATCGGACAACCATCCTACGAGCAGTACTTC.

This clone was recorded at least ten times. This chain joins TRBV27 and TRBJ1-2; D remains unclear. CDR3 length equals 13 residues. The ends were cut back, 6 bases at V and 4 bases at J, with 12 bases in the middle. Germline V gene lookup returns CDR1 MNHEY and CDR2 SMNVEV (reference sequence). The CDR3 loop reads CASRDGLLYGYTF. The CDR3 nucleotides read TGTGCCAGCAGGGATGGGCTCCTCTATGGCTACACCTTC.

This clone was seen many times. The chain is built from TRBV19 and TRBJ2-1, with 10 bases lining up with TRBD2. Per the germline V gene, CDR1 is LNHDA and CDR2 is SQIVND (reference sequence). Germline trimming cut 1 base from V and 3 bases from J; bases unmatched to any gene: 3. The length of the CDR3 is 16 residues. CDR3 residues: CASSIGGLAVYNEQFF. The CDR3 nucleotides are TGTGCCAGTAGTATAGGAGGACTAGCGGTCTACAATGAGCAGTTCTTC.

This clone occurred many times. CDR3 sequence (DNA): TGTGCCAGCAGCCAAGCTACCTACCCTGAAGCTTTCTTT. Its translation: CASSQATYPEAFF. The chain is built from TRBV4-2 and TRBJ1-1; D not certain. V lost 1 base and J 6 bases, leaving 9 bases between the germline ends. In germline, CDR1 is LGHNA, CDR2 YNFKEQ. The CDR3 sequence is 13 residues long.

This clone was counted at least ten times. The rearrangement uses TRBV7-6 and TRBJ1-2, with 8 bases matching TRBD1. The germline V gene has CDR1 SGHVS and CDR2 FNYEAQ. Trimming at V came to 5 bases and at J to 3 bases, leaving 17 bases not matched to a gene. There are 18 residues in the CDR3. CDR3 in DNA: TGTGCCAGCAGCCGCCTCCCTAGACGGGACAGGCAGGACTATGGCTACACCTTC. Protein sequence: CASSRLPRRDRQDYGYTF.

This clone was observed many times. The chain is built from TRBV27 and TRBJ1-2, with TRBD1 as a possible D gene (5 bases). The V gene lost 8 bases and the J gene lost 8 bases, with 24 bases spanning the gap. The CDR3 is 15 residues long. Germline V CDR1 and CDR2: MNHEY, SMNVEV (reference sequence). In DNA form, the CDR3 reads TGTGCCAGCCGACCCATCGGGGCGGTTCGGGAGGGCTACACCTTC. This encodes CASRPIGAVREGYTF.

In its sample, this clone was seen many times. The chain couples TRBV6-1 to TRBJ1-2; weak D call: TRBD1 (6 bases). Trimming took off 6 bases at V and 4 bases at J, with 9 bases between the two ends. CDR3 length equals 12 residues. The germline CDR1 and CDR2 sequences are MNHNS and SASEGT. Here the CDR3 reads CASSGQSYGYTF. The CDR3 DNA is TGTGCCAGCAGCGGACAGTCCTATGGCTACACCTTC.

This clone was seen repeatedly, ten times or more. The genes are TRBV7-8 and TRBJ2-3; TRBD1 matches at 12 bases. The CDR3 loop spans 17 amino acids. Trimming cost V 5 bases and J 3 bases; bases outside gene matches: 9. CDR1 and CDR2 from the germline V gene are SGHVS and FQNEAQ. CDR3 coding DNA: TGTGCCAGCAGCCGCGCTCCGGGACAGGGGGCGACAGATACGCAGTATTTT. Residues: CASSRAPGQGATDTQYF.

This clone was observed many times. The chain recombines TRBV4-3 with TRBJ2-1, with 7 bases lining up with TRBD2. Germline V gene data show CDR1 as LGHNA and CDR2 as YSLEER. J was trimmed by 7 bases and V by 1 base; bases with no gene match: 7. The CDR3 has 15 residues. The CDR3 DNA reads TGCGCCAGCAGCCAAGTAACGGGAGGACTTAATGAGCAGTTCTTC. Amino acids: CASSQVTGGLNEQFF.

The table lists this clone with a few counts. The genes are TRBV19 and TRBJ2-3, with D possibly TRBD2 on 6 matching bases. V was clipped by 7 bases and J by 6 bases, with 23 bases between them. In germline, CDR1 is LNHDA, CDR2 SQIVND (reference sequence). This CDR3 region has 16 residues. CDR3 protein: CASTRSKLPRGDTQYF. The CDR3 bases are TGTGCCAGTACCCGGTCTAAGTTACCCCGGGGGGATACGCAGTATTTT.

At least ten counts were recorded for this clone. The gene calls are TRBV7-2 and TRBJ2-1, with 13 bases matching TRBD2. CDR3 length: 15 amino acids. V shed 7 bases and J 9 bases; nucleotides not matched to a gene: 9. Germline V CDR1 and CDR2: SGHTA, FQGNSA. The CDR3 protein is CASTRTSGSRSEQFF. CDR3 nucleotide sequence: TGTGCCAGCACCCGGACTAGCGGGAGTCGGAGTGAGCAGTTCTTC.

V gene TRBV19 combines with J gene TRBJ1-4, with TRBD1 as a possible D gene (6 bases). The CDR3 length is 13 residues. Germline V gene sequence: CDR1 LNHDA, CDR2 SQIVND (reference sequence). Trimming shortened V by 6 bases and J by 5 bases, and 10 bases separated the two germline ends. The CDR3 sequence is CASSRQENEKLFF. The CDR3 DNA reads TGTGCCAGTAGCAGACAGGAGAATGAAAAACTGTTTTTT.

This clone was counted many times. This chain connects TRBV7-2 to TRBJ1-1, with D hard to call. Germline CDR1 and CDR2: SGHTA and FQGNSA. CDR3 size: 14 residues. The V gene lost 0 bases and the J gene lost 4 bases, with 9 bases spanning the gap. CDR3 region: CASSLALGSTEAFF. The CDR3 region has the DNA TGTGCCAGCAGCTTAGCGCTGGGGAGCACTGAAGCTTTCTTT.

The rearrangement links TRBV19 to TRBJ1-6, with D hard to call. V lost 3 bases and J lost 7, with 13 bases in between. The CDR3 length is 15 residues. Per the germline V gene, CDR1 is LNHDA and CDR2 is SQIVND (reference sequence). DNA of the CDR3: TGTGCCAGTAGTATCGACACTTTGGGCAATTCACCCCTCCACTTT. Amino acids: CASSIDTLGNSPLHF.

This clone is deemed medium-sized. This rearrangement joins TRBV4-3 to TRBJ1-1; 8 bases fit TRBD1. The CDR3 sequence is 18 residues long. Looked up from germline, CDR1 is LGHNA and CDR2 is YSLEER. The V segment lost 1 base and the J segment 0 bases; nucleotides outside the gene matches: 10. The chain's CDR3 is CASSQVFGQGYMNTEAFF. The CDR3 DNA follows: TGCGCCAGCAGCCAAGTGTTTGGACAGGGTTATATGAACACTGAAGCTTTCTTT.

Many counts were recorded for this clone. The chain recombines TRBV9 with TRBJ1-2, with D possibly TRBD1 on 5 matching bases. The germline V gene encodes CDR1 SGDLS and CDR2 YYNGEE. This CDR3 spans 15 amino acids. Deletions cut 3 bases from V and 2 bases from J, with 14 bases between. The CDR3, as DNA: TGTGCCAGCAGCGACTTCGACAGCCCCAACTATGGCTACACCTTC. This translates into CASSDFDSPNYGYTF.

This clone was recorded at least ten times. In DNA, the CDR3 is TGTGCCAGCAGTTACGTTAGACAGGGCGTGGAGACCCAGTACTTC. Protein product: CASSYVRQGVETQYF. This chain connects TRBV6-5 to TRBJ2-5, with TRBD1 matching 7 bases. The V segment lost 2 bases and the J segment 5 bases; nucleotides outside the gene matches: 8. Germline V gene lookup returns CDR1 MNHEY and CDR2 SVGAGI. The length of the CDR3 is 15 residues.